This record covers a single TCR beta chain. As yet, its antigen is unknown. Researchers used the Oncomine TCR Beta short-read assay to sequence DNA from cultured CD4+ T cells. MiXCR, applied by TCRdb to the PCR reads, yields one record per CDR3 protein. The sample includes some 18,000 distinct CDR3 sequences, 50% to 60% of them seen just once. Regarding treatment: approximately 11-day PBMC culture with coronavirus spike peptide pools or control peptides (ViraFEST assay). The data are from a study of vaccination and CD4 T cells after COVID-19. The V and J ends lost 5 bases and 0 bases respectively, with 5 bases between them. CDR1 is MNHEY, CDR2 SMNVEV, per germline (reference sequence). This CDR3 is 12 amino acids long.

J is TRBJ2-7 and V is TRBV27; D gene uncertain. The sequences come from CD4+ T cells from blood, cultured in vitro, collected before SARS-CoV-2 vaccination. This TCR was recovered from a human donor who had recovered from COVID-19. The CDR3 nucleotides read TGTGCCAGCAGTCTCAGCTCCTACGAGCAGTACTTC. This codes for CASSLSSYEQYF.